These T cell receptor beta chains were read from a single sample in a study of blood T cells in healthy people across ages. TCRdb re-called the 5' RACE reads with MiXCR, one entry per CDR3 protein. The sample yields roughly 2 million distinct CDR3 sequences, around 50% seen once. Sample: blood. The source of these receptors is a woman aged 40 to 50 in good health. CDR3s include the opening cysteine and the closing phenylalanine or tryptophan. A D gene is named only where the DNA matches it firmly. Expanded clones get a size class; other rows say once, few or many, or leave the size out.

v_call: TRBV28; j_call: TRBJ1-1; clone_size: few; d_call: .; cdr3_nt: TGTGCCAGCAGTTTGCGCAGTCCGAACACTGAAGCTTTCTTT; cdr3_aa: CASSLRSPNTEAFF
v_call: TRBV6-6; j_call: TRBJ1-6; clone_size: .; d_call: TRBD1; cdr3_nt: TGTGCCAGCAGTTACCCCAGGACAGGGGGGCATAATTCACCCCTCCACTTT; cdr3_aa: CASSYPRTGGHNSPLHF
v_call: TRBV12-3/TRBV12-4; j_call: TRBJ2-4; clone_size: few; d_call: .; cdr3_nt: TGTGCCAGCAGTTTGGTCAGGAGAAGCTCGGAGCAGTACTTC; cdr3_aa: CASSLVRRSSEQYF
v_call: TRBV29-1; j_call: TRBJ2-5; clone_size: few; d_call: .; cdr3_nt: TGCAGCGCTGAACGAACAGGGTCCTTTTCGGAGACCCAGTACTTC; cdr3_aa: CSAERTGSFSETQYF
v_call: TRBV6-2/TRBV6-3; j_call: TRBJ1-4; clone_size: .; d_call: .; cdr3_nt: TGTGCCAGCAGTTACGACGGCGAAAAACTGTTTTTT; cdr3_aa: CASSYDGEKLFF
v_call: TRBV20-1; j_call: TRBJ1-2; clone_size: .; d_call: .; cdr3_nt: TGCAGTGCTAGAGCGGCCCCCCAGAGCTCTAAGTATGGCTACACCTTC; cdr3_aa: CSARAAPQSSKYGYTF
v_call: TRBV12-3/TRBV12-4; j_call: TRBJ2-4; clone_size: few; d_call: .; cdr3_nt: TGTGCCAGCAGTTTATCGACAGGAGCCAAAAACATTCAGTACTTC; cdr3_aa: CASSLSTGAKNIQYF
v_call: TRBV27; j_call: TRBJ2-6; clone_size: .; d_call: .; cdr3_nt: TGTGCCAGCAGTTTAGGGGGGCTCATGATGGCCAACGTCCTGACTTTC; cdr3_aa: CASSLGGLMMANVLTF
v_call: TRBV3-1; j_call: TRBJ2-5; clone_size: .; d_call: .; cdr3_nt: TGTGCCAGCAGCCAAGATCGGGGCGGGGCCACACTCGGGGAGACCCAGTACTTC; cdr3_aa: CASSQDRGGATLGETQYF
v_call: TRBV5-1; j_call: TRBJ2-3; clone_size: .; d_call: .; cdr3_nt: TGCGCCAGCGGGATGTATAGACAGGCCAGTTTAGTAGATACGCAGTATTTT; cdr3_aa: CASGMYRQASLVDTQYF
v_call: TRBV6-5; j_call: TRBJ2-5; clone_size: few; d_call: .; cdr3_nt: TGTGCCACCAACTTGGGGGAACAGTACTTC; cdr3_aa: CATNLGEQYF
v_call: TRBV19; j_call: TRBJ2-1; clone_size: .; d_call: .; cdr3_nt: TGTGCCAGTAGTACCCCGGACGGGTACAATGAGCAGTTCTTC; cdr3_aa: CASSTPDGYNEQFF
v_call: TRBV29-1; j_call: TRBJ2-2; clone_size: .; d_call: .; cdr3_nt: TGCAGCGTCGCCGGGACCTATAGGGCCGGGGAGCTGTTTTTT; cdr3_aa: CSVAGTYRAGELFF
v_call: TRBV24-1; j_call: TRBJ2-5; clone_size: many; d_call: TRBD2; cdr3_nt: TGTGCCACCAGCGGGAGGGGTGAGACCCAGTACTTC; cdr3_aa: CATSGRGETQYF
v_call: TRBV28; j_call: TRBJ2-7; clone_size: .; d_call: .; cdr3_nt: TGTGCCAGCAGTTCGCCGGCAAGCGAGCAGTACTTC; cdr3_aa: CASSSPASEQYF
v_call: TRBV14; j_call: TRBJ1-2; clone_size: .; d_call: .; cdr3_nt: TGTGCCAGCAGCCAAGGGAGAGCGGGAGTCGGCTATGGCTACACCTTC; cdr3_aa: CASSQGRAGVGYGYTF
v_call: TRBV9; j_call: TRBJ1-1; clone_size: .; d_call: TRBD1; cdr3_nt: TGTGCCAGCAGCGCTGACAGGGGTTTGGGCACTGAAGCTTTCTTT; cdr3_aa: CASSADRGLGTEAFF
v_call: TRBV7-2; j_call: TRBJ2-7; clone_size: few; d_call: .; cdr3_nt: TGTGCCAGCAGCTTATGGCTAGGGGGTCCCTACGAGCAGTACTTC; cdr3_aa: CASSLWLGGPYEQYF
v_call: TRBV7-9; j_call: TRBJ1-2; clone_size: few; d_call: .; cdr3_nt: TGTGCCAGCAGCTTACGGGGGGGCAGGGATGGCTACACCTTC; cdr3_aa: CASSLRGGRDGYTF
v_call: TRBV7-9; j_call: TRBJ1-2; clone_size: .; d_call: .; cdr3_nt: TGTGCCAGCAGCTTAACCGTTGCAGAGACCACATATGGCTACACCTTC; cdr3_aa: CASSLTVAETTYGYTF
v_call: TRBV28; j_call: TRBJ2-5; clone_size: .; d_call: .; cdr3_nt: TGTGCCAGCCTTGGACAATCGGAGACCCAGTACTTC; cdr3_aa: CASLGQSETQYF
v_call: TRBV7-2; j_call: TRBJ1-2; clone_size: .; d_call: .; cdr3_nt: TGTGCCAGCAGCAGTACAGACAATCGGGGCTACACCTTC; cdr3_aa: CASSSTDNRGYTF
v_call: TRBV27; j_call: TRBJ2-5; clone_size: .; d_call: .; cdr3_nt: TGTGCCAGCAGAAGGGGACTGGTGGAGACCCAGTACTTC; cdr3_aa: CASRRGLVETQYF
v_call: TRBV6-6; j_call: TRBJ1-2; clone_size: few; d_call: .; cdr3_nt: TGTGCCAGCAGCTCCAGGGTTGATGGCTACACCTTC; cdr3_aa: CASSSRVDGYTF
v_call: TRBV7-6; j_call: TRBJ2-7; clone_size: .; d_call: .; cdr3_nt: TGTGCCGGCAGCTTAGCGACAAGGGGGGTGTACGAGCAGTACTTC; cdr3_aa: CAGSLATRGVYEQYF
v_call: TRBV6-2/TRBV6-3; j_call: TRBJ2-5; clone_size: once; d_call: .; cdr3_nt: TGTGCCAGCAGTTACTCGAATTACGAGACCCAGTACTTC; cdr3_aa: CASSYSNYETQYF
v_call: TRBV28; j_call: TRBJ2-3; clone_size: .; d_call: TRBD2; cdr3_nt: TGTGCCAGCAGTTTGGGGCTGACAGCGGGGGTGTTTGGTACGCAGTATTTT; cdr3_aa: CASSLGLTAGVFGTQYF
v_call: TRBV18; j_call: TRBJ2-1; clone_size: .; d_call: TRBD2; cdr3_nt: TGTGCCAGCTCACCCCCTTCGACTAGCGGGGGGCAGTTCTTC; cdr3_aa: CASSPPSTSGGQFF